These 2 T cell receptor beta chains were sequenced from one sample in a study of cytomegalovirus exposure and HLA in healthy donors. The PCR used 60 Vbeta and 13 Jbeta primers. Measured with immunoSEQ multiplex PCR; TCRdb has only the in-frame clones, and not every one. The data hold approximately 200,000 clones, with over 70% observed a single time. Sequencing used PBMCs. All receptors derive from a woman younger than 30 in good health and CMV-seronegative.

This sequence joins TRBV7-9 and TRBJ2-1; 7 nucleotides agree with TRBD2. The CDR3 loop spans 14 amino acids. Looked up from germline, CDR1 is SEHNR and CDR2 is FQNEAQ (reference sequence). The ends lost 1 base at V and 5 bases at J; junction bases unmatched: 2. CDR3 DNA sequence: TGTGCCAGCAGCTTAGGGCTAGCGGACAATGAGCAGTTCTTC. Its protein is CASSLGLADNEQFF.

About this clone: Other DNA sequences from this sample encode an identical CDR3 as well. This chain links TRBV7-3 with TRBJ2-1; no definite D call. The V end was cut by 3 bases, the J end by 0 bases, with 6 bases between. The CDR3 length is 14 residues. Germline CDR1 reads SGHTA; CDR2 reads FQGTGA. This chain's CDR3 is CASSLSSSYNEQFF. Here the CDR3 DNA reads TGTGCCAGCAGCTTGTCCAGCTCCTACAATGAGCAGTTCTTC.